One and the same sample provided the 27 T cell receptor beta chains below, sequenced in a study of Graves' ophthalmopathy and Graves' hyperthyroidism. RNA transcripts served as template for amplifying TCR beta CDR3 sequences. First-round RT-PCR employed HTBI primers, with a second-round multiplex PCR after it. Via MiXCR, TCRdb re-called the multiplex PCR reads, giving one row per CDR3 protein. The data show hundreds of thousands of distinct CDR3 sequences, with roughly 20% seen just once and more than 5.5% held by the top ten. Sequenced: peripheral blood. These receptors all come from a woman in her late teens or twenties with stable Graves' hyperthyroidism. Some clones in this sample may be carry-over from other donors' samples.

The V call is TRBV3-1, the J call TRBJ1-2; 12 bases line up with TRBD1. Germline V CDR1 and CDR2: LGHDT, YNNKEL (reference sequence). Trimming at V came to 4 bases and at J to 5 bases, leaving 14 bases not matched to a gene. The CDR3 is 18 residues long. CDR3 amino acids: CASSPDIPGQGAGYGYTF. As DNA, the CDR3 is TGTGCCAGCAGCCCCGACATCCCGGGACAGGGGGCAGGGTATGGCTACACCTTC.

This clonotype was picked up many times. Written as DNA, the CDR3 is TGTGCCAGCAGTGAACAACCCAGGGGGATGAACACTGAAGCTTTCTTT. As protein: CASSEQPRGMNTEAFF. This chain joins TRBV6-1 and TRBJ1-1; the match to TRBD1 covers 7 bases. J gave up 0 bases and V 2 bases, and 6 bases lay outside the gene matches. CDR3 size: 16 residues. The germline gives CDR1 MNHNS, CDR2 SASEGT.

Many counts were recorded for this clonotype. This rearrangement joins TRBV19 to TRBJ1-2; D ambiguous. V was clipped by 7 bases and J by 0 bases, with 9 bases between them. The CDR3 covers 13 residues. Germline assignment: CDR1 LNHDA and CDR2 SQIVND (reference sequence). This chain's CDR3 is CASKKQTNYGYTF. CDR3 nucleotides: TGTGCCAGTAAGAAACAGACTAACTATGGCTACACCTTC. The full variable domain, in which reference TRBV19 and TRBJ1-2 provide the parts outside the CDR3, is DGGITQSPKYLFRKEGQNVTLSCEQNLNHDAMYWYRQDPGQGLRLIYYSQIVNDFQKGDIAEGYSVSREKKESFPLTVTSAQKNPTAFYLCASKKQTNYGYTFGSGTRLTVV.

This clonotype appeared a few times. The chain carries TRBV6-1 and TRBJ2-7; the D gene is possibly TRBD1 (6 bases). From germline, CDR1 is MNHNS and CDR2 SASEGT. The CDR3 has 14 residues. V lost 11 bases and J lost 6, with 23 bases in between. CDR3 sequence (DNA): TGTGCCGGCACCTTCGGAACAGGGAGCTCCGAGCAGTACTTC. Translation gives CAGTFGTGSSEQYF.

This rearrangement joins TRBV9 to TRBJ2-6; TRBD2 aligns across 12 bases. Germline CDR1 is SGDLS and CDR2 is YYNGEE. J lost 3 bases, V lost 1 base, and 11 bases had no gene match. There are 20 residues in the CDR3. The CDR3 here is CASSVSLTSGRSGGANVLTF. CDR3 bases: TGTGCCAGCAGCGTATCCCTGACTAGCGGGAGATCGGGTGGGGCCAACGTCCTGACTTTC.

This clonotype was recorded at least ten times. The rearrangement links TRBV12-3 or TRBV12-4 to TRBJ2-6; D call uncertain. Trimming took 1 base from V and 2 from J, leaving 6 bases between them. The CDR3 is 15 amino acids. In DNA, the CDR3 is TGTGCCAGCAGTTTAGGGATCCCTGGGGCCAACGTCCTGACTTTC. This encodes CASSLGIPGANVLTF.

This clonotype was counted many times. The DNA for the CDR3 is TGTGCCAGCAGGGGAGGAACCTATGGCTACACCTTC. It yields the protein CASRGGTYGYTF. V gene TRBV12-3 or TRBV12-4 combines with J gene TRBJ1-2, with D uncertain. The CDR3 has 12 residues. V lost 6 bases and J lost 4, with 9 bases in between.

In DNA, the CDR3 is TGCAGTGCTAAATTACCGGGACAGGGGCCGTATTCACCCCTCCACTTT. It codes for CSAKLPGQGPYSPLHF. The V gene is TRBV20-1, the J gene TRBJ1-6; 10 bases agree with TRBD1. V lost 4 bases, J lost 8 bases, and 11 bases stayed unmatched. This CDR3 region has 16 residues. CDR1 and CDR2 (germline): DFQATT, SNEGSKA (reference sequence).

The chain has TRBV20-1 and TRBJ2-5; TRBD2 is a possible D gene (5 bases). Germline CDR1 reads DFQATT; CDR2 reads SNEGSKA (reference sequence). The CDR3 runs 15 residues. V was shortened by 0 bases and J by 2 bases, with 13 bases between the two germline ends. For the CDR3, the DNA is TGCAGTGCTAGAGATACGGGCAGGACTCAAGAGACCCAGTACTTC. This encodes CSARDTGRTQETQYF.

J is TRBJ1-2 and V is TRBV11-2; D is possibly TRBD1 (5 bases). The length of the CDR3 is 16 residues. Trimming removed 0 bases at V and 2 bases at J, with 13 bases between. Germline V gives CDR1 SGHAT, CDR2 FQNNGV. The CDR3 region is CASSLDYGGTNYGYTF. The CDR3 coding sequence is TGTGCCAGCAGCTTAGATTACGGGGGGACGAACTATGGCTACACCTTC.

The V gene is TRBV19, the J gene TRBJ2-5; 7 bases align to TRBD2. The CDR3 is made up of 14 amino acids. J lost 4 bases, V lost 6 bases, and 8 bases had no gene match. The germline CDR1 and CDR2 sequences are LNHDA and SQIVND (reference sequence). CDR3 sequence: CASRPAGMIETQYF. DNA for the CDR3: TGTGCCAGTAGGCCAGCGGGGATGATAGAGACCCAGTACTTC.

This clonotype occurred many times. This sequence joins TRBV12-3 or TRBV12-4 and TRBJ2-7, with 8 bases fitting TRBD2. With 6 bases clipped from V and 4 bases from J, the junction kept 5 bases outside the gene matches. The CDR3 sequence is 13 residues long. The CDR3 region has the DNA TGTGCCAGCAGCGGGGGGGAGGGGTACGAGCAGTACTTC. Its translation: CASSGGEGYEQYF.

The chain employs TRBV12-5 and TRBJ1-2; weak D call: TRBD1 (6 bases). Germline values: CDR1 LGHNT, CDR2 FRNRAP. The CDR3 length is 15 residues. Trimming removed 2 bases from V and 4 bases from J, with 14 bases in between. The CDR3 loop reads CASGLPRGLLYGYTF. The CDR3 DNA is TGTGCTAGTGGTTTGCCCAGGGGCCTCCTCTATGGCTACACCTTC.

This clonotype was detected many times. The chain recombines TRBV12-3 or TRBV12-4 with TRBJ1-2, with a tentative D call TRBD1 (6 bases). The ends were cut back, 10 bases at V and 8 bases at J, with 26 bases in the middle. The CDR3 covers 15 residues. This chain's CDR3 is CANNRLTTGYSGYTF. CDR3 nucleotides: TGTGCCAACAATCGACTCACTACAGGGTATAGCGGCTACACCTTC.

This clonotype came up many times. V usage is TRBV5-1 and J usage is TRBJ2-7, with D uncertain. This CDR3 contains 13 residues. The germline CDR1 and CDR2 sequences are SGHRS and YFSETQ. Trimming stripped 4 bases from V and 6 bases from J, with 14 bases between. CDR3 in DNA: TGCGCCAGCAGCCCCGCTTCCCTGCCCGAGCAGTACTTC. Protein: CASSPASLPEQYF. Full variable domain (rest looked up from reference TRBV5-1 and TRBJ2-7): KAGVTQTPRYLIKTRGQQVTLSCSPISGHRSVSWYQQTPGQGLQFLFEYFSETQRNKGNFPGRFSGRQFSNSRSEMNVSTLELGDSALYLCASSPASLPEQYFGPGTRLTVT.

This clonotype was found many times. This sequence joins TRBV19 and TRBJ2-7, with 9 bases that match TRBD1. Germline trimming cut 10 bases from V and 7 bases from J; bases unmatched to any gene: 8. The CDR3 is made up of 12 amino acids. Germline V gene data show CDR1 as LNHDA and CDR2 as SQIVND (reference sequence). The CDR3 is CATGQGWSEQYF. As DNA, the CDR3 is TGTGCCACCGGACAGGGGTGGTCGGAGCAGTACTTC. The full variable domain, rest sourced from reference TRBV19 and TRBJ2-7, is DGGITQSPKYLFRKEGQNVTLSCEQNLNHDAMYWYRQDPGQGLRLIYYSQIVNDFQKGDIAEGYSVSREKKESFPLTVTSAQKNPTAFYLCATGQGWSEQYFGPGTRLTVT.

The table lists this clonotype with many counts. V and J are TRBV5-1 and TRBJ1-2; the D gene is possibly TRBD1 (5 bases). Germline V gene data show CDR1 as SGHRS and CDR2 as YFSETQ. V was trimmed by 4 bases and J by 2 bases, leaving 9 bases between them. This CDR3 has 13 residues. The CDR3 DNA is TGCGCCAGCAGCGGGGACGGAAACTATGGCTACACCTTC. Its translation: CASSGDGNYGYTF. The complete variable domain, with remaining parts taken from reference TRBV5-1 and TRBJ1-2, reads KAGVTQTPRYLIKTRGQQVTLSCSPISGHRSVSWYQQTPGQGLQFLFEYFSETQRNKGNFPGRFSGRQFSNSRSEMNVSTLELGDSALYLCASSGDGNYGYTFGSGTRLTVV.

This clonotype was seen at least ten times. V usage is TRBV12-3 or TRBV12-4 and J usage is TRBJ2-7; D is possibly TRBD2 (6 bases). Trimming pared 6 bases from V and 7 bases from J, leaving 25 bases between. The CDR3 consists of 16 residues. The CDR3 DNA is TGTGCCAGCAGCCTGGGGGTCCGGGAGCGTCGGAGTGAGCAGTACTTC. This sequence encodes CASSLGVRERRSEQYF.

This sequence joins TRBV3-1 and TRBJ2-7; possible D gene TRBD2, 6 bases. The germline gives CDR1 LGHDT, CDR2 YNNKEL (reference sequence). The CDR3 has 15 residues. The V and J ends lost 1 base and 0 bases respectively, with 10 bases between them. The CDR3, as DNA: TGTGCCAGCAGCCAAGTATGGGGGGACTCCTACGAGCAGTACTTC. It encodes CASSQVWGDSYEQYF.

This clonotype was recorded only once. The chain recombines TRBV6-5 with TRBJ2-5, with TRBD1 as a possible D gene (6 bases). CDR1 and CDR2 from the germline V gene are MNHEY and SVGAGI. The CDR3 spans 15 residues. V lost 2 bases and J 4 bases, leaving 14 bases between the germline ends. CDR3 sequence reads: CASSYARGGVETQYF. CDR3 nucleotide sequence: TGTGCCAGCAGTTACGCCAGGGGCGGTGTAGAGACCCAGTACTTC.

This clonotype has a count of ten or more. The V gene is TRBV29-1, the J gene TRBJ2-7, with 8 bases fitting TRBD1. Germline loops: CDR1 SQVTM, CDR2 ANQGSEA. The J segment lost 6 bases and the V segment lost 8 bases, leaving 9 bases of the junction unmatched. This CDR3 spans 12 amino acids. In DNA form, the CDR3 reads TGCAGCTATGGACAGGGAGGTCGCGAGCAGTACTTC. It encodes CSYGQGGREQYF.

This clonotype was detected a few times. The V gene is TRBV11-2, the J gene TRBJ1-6; a weak D match, TRBD1 (6 bases). Germline CDR1 is SGHAT and CDR2 is FQNNGV. Trimming pared 5 bases from V and 10 bases from J, leaving 15 bases between. The CDR3 runs 14 residues. CDR3 sequence reads: CASSRGQRGSPLHF. CDR3 sequence (DNA): TGTGCCAGCAGCCGGGGACAAAGAGGCTCACCCCTCCACTTT. Full variable domain (missing parts from reference TRBV11-2 and TRBJ1-6): EAGVAQSPRYKIIEKRQSVAFWCNPISGHATLYWYQQILGQGPKLLIQFQNNGVVDDSQLPKDRFSAERLKGVDSTLKIQPAKLEDSAVYLCASSRGQRGSPLHFGNGTRLTVT.

This clonotype was counted ten times or more. V gene TRBV2 combines with J gene TRBJ1-3, with TRBD1 matching 7 bases. V lost 6 bases to trimming and J lost 2 bases; unmatched junction nucleotides: 7. This CDR3 is 15 amino acids long. Germline V gene sequence: CDR1 SNHLY, CDR2 FYNNEI. CDR3 protein: CASRTTGFTGNTIYF. The CDR3 bases are TGTGCCAGCAGAACGACAGGGTTCACTGGAAACACCATATATTTT.

Many counts were recorded for this clonotype. The rearrangement joins TRBV9 to TRBJ2-3, with D perhaps matching TRBD2 (6 bases). Between the trimmed V and J ends, which lost 1 base and 0 bases, there was a span of 9 bases. CDR1 and CDR2 (germline): SGDLS, YYNGEE. The CDR3 loop spans 15 amino acids. The CDR3 DNA is TGTGCCAGCAGCGTATCAAGCGGGAGCACAGATACGCAGTATTTT. Encoded protein: CASSVSSGSTDTQYF.

J is TRBJ1-2 and V is TRBV10-3; D remains unclear. V lost 4 bases, J lost 6 bases, and 9 bases lay in between. Germline-derived CDR1 and CDR2 are ENHRY and SYGVKD. The CDR3 spans 12 residues. In DNA, the CDR3 is TGTGCCATCAGTGGGTCTGGGGATGGCTACACCTTC. Amino acids: CAISGSGDGYTF.

Ten or more counts support this clonotype. This chain joins TRBV2 and TRBJ1-1, with a tentative D call TRBD1 (5 bases). The length of the CDR3 is 15 residues. The germline V and J ends were trimmed by 3 bases and 5 bases, with 16 bases remaining between them. CDR1 and CDR2 (germline): SNHLY, FYNNEI. CDR3 coding DNA: TGTGCCAGCAGTGATCCCGAGACAGTAAGGACTGAAGCTTTCTTT. Amino acids: CASSDPETVRTEAFF.

This clonotype occurred a few times. The V gene is TRBV3-1, the J gene TRBJ1-1; D possibly corresponds to TRBD1 (5 bases). The V end lost 4 bases, the J end lost 11 bases, and 20 bases lay between the germline ends. Germline V gives CDR1 LGHDT, CDR2 YNNKEL (reference sequence). This CDR3 is built from 14 residues. The CDR3 DNA is TGTGCCAGCAGCCCCAGCTCCGAGGGGAGCTCGGCTTTCTTT. Translating it yields CASSPSSEGSSAFF. The full variable domain, rest sourced from reference TRBV3-1 and TRBJ1-1, is DTAVSQTPKYLVTQMGNDKSIKCEQNLGHDTMYWYKQDSKKFLKIMFSYNNKELIINETVPNRFSPKSPDKAHLNLHINSLELGDSAVYFCASSPSSEGSSAFFGQGTRLTVV.